Sequencing of this TCR beta chain was carried out in a study of OX40 agonist ivuxolimab in advanced cancers. Study overall: A partial response was reached by three patients: one with hepatocellular carcinoma and two with cutaneous melanoma.

Per germline, CDR1 SGHRS and CDR2 YFSETQ. The ends were cut back, 0 bases at V and 9 bases at J, with 14 bases in the middle. This CDR3 is built from 14 residues. Repertoires were generated with immunoSEQ multiplex PCR, while TCRdb's copy carries only in-frame clones and drops some. This table has roughly 74,000 clones, 84% appearing once. Findings of the study overall: Among the lowest levels of clonal expansion were found in partial responders at 0.1-3.0 mg/kg. On average, a greater number of expanded clones characterised CD8+ T cells relative to CD4+.

In regard to this clone: As yet, its antigen is unknown.

V gene TRBV5-1 combines with J gene TRBJ2-3; D ambiguous. The TCR originated in an adult with an advanced solid tumor such as melanoma, head and neck, liver or kidney cancer. The material was CD4+ or CD8+ T cells sorted from blood, obtained in a trial of the OX40 agonist ivuxolimab. CDR3 nucleotides: TGCGCCAGCAGCTTGGCCGGCGACGGACGAACGCAGTATTTT. The encoded protein is CASSLAGDGRTQYF.